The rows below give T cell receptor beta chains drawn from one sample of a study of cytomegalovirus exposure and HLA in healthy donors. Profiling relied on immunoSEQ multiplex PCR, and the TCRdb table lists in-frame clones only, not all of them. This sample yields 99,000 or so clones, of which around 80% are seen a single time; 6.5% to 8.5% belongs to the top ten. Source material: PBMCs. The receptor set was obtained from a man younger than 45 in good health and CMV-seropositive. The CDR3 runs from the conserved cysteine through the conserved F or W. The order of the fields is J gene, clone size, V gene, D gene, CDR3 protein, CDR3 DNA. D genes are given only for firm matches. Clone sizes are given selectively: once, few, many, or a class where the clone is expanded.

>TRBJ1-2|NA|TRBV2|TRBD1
CASILTGLNYGYTF
TGTGCCAGCATTCTGACAGGGCTTAACTATGGCTACACCTTC
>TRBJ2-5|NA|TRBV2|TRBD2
CASSPGTSGVGETQYF
TGTGCCAGCAGCCCGGGGACTAGCGGGGTGGGAGAGACCCAGTACTTC
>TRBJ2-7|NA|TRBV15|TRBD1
CATSRALGTAEQYF
TGTGCCACCAGCAGAGCTTTGGGGACAGCCGAGCAGTACTTC
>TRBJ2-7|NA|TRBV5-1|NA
CASSLGAPNYEQYF
TGCGCCAGCAGCTTGGGAGCCCCGAACTACGAGCAGTACTTC
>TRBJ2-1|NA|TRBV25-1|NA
CASDSYNEQFF
TGTGCCAGCGACAGCTACAATGAGCAGTTCTTC
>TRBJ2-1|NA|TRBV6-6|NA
CASSSTDRSSYNEQFF
TGTGCCAGCAGTTCCACTGACAGGAGCTCCTACAATGAGCAGTTCTTC
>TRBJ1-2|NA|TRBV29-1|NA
CSVEGMGSSGYTF
TGCAGCGTTGAAGGGATGGGGAGTAGCGGCTACACCTTC
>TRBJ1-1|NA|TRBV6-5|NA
CASSGFLDTEAFF
TGTGCCAGCAGCGGGTTTTTGGACACTGAAGCTTTCTTT
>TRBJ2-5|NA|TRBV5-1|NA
CASSLGLVGEAQETQYF
TGCGCCAGCAGCCTCGGCCTGGTAGGGGAGGCCCAAGAGACCCAGTACTTC
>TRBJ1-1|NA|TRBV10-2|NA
CASSAQGGDTEAFF
TGCGCCAGCAGTGCACAGGGTGGTGACACTGAAGCTTTCTTT
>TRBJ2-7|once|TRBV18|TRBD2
CASSPPNLGGSYEQYF
TGTGCCAGCTCACCACCGAATTTGGGGGGGTCCTACGAGCAGTACTTC
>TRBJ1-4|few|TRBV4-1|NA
CASSQGAGRNEKLFF
TGCGCCAGCAGCCAAGGGGCAGGGAGGAATGAAAAACTGTTTTTT
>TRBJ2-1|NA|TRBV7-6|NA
CASSLRGSNPVNEQFF
TGTGCCAGCAGCTTGCGAGGCTCAAACCCAGTCAATGAGCAGTTCTTC
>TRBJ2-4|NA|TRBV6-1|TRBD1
CASSLGQRGENIQYF
TGTGCCAGCAGCCTGGGACAGCGTGGGGAAAACATTCAGTACTTC
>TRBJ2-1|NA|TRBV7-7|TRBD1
CASSSGTGDYEQFF
TGTGCTAGCAGCTCCGGGACAGGGGATTATGAGCAGTTCTTC
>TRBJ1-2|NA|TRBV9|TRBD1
CASTPSTGGWGYGYTF
TGTGCCAGCACCCCCTCTACAGGGGGCTGGGGCTATGGCTACACCTTC
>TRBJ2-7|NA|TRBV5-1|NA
CASSLAESSYEQYF
TGCGCCAGCAGCTTAGCGGAAAGCTCCTACGAGCAGTACTTC
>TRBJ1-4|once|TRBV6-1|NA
CASRRAGEKLFF
TGTGCCAGCCGACGGGCAGGGGAGAAACTGTTTTTT
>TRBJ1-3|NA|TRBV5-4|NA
CASSLGGGGTGNTIYF
TGTGCCAGCAGCCTGGGAGGGGGAGGGACTGGAAACACCATATATTTT
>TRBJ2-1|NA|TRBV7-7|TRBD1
CASSQGQGDYNEQFF
TGTGCTAGCAGCCAGGGACAGGGAGACTACAATGAGCAGTTCTTC
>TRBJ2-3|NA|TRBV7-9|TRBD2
CASSYAAGADTDTQYF
TGTGCCAGCAGCTATGCAGCGGGGGCCGACACAGATACGCAGTATTTT
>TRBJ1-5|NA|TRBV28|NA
CASSLTGEGQPQHF
TGTGCCAGCAGCCTTACCGGGGAGGGACAGCCCCAGCATTTT
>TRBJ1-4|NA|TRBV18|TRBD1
CASSRDRNPTTNEKLFF
TGTGCCAGCTCTAGGGACAGGAACCCCACAACTAATGAAAAACTGTTTTTT
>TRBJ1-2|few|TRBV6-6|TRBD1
CANRDSQGLYGYTF
TGTGCCAACAGGGACAGTCAGGGGCTATATGGCTACACCTTC
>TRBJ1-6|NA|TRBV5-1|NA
CASSLDAGSNSPLHF
TGCGCCAGCAGCTTGGATGCGGGGTCCAATTCACCCCTCCACTTT
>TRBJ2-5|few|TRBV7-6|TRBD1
CASSSRDRGPEEQYF
TGTGCCAGCAGCTCTAGGGACAGGGGGCCGGAAGAGCAGTACTTC
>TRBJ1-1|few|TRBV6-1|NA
CASSEWTPNTEAFF
TGTGCCAGCAGTGAATGGACACCTAACACTGAAGCTTTCTTT
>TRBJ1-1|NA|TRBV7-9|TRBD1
CASSSPGQGITEAFF
TGTGCCAGCAGCTCACCGGGACAGGGCATCACTGAAGCTTTCTTT
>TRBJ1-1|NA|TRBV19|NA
CASKGGETEAFF
TGTGCCAGCAAGGGAGGGGAGACTGAAGCTTTCTTT
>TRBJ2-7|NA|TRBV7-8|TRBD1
CASSLVTGAYEQYF
TGTGCCAGCAGCTTAGTCACAGGGGCTTACGAGCAGTACTTC
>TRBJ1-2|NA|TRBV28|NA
CASRVREPLRTNYGYTF
TGTGCCAGCAGGGTACGGGAACCCCTAAGGACCAACTATGGCTACACCTTC
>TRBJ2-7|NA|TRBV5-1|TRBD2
CASSQGRAWEQYF
TGCGCCAGCAGCCAAGGGAGGGCTTGGGAGCAGTACTTC
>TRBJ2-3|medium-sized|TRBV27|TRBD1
CASSVRQGAKSTDTQYF
TGTGCCAGCAGTGTGAGACAGGGGGCGAAAAGCACAGATACGCAGTATTTT
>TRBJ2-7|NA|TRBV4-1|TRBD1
CASSPSTGGSYEQYF
TGCGCCAGCAGCCCATCGACAGGGGGCAGCTACGAGCAGTACTTC
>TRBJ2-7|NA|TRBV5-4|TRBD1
CASSIGTGVLYEQYF
TGTGCCAGCAGCATCGGGACAGGGGTTTTGTACGAGCAGTACTTC
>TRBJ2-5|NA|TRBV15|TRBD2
CATSRGSGGAVGTQYF
TGTGCCACCAGCAGAGGTAGCGGGGGGGCCGTGGGGACCCAGTACTTC
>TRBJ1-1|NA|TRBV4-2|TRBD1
CASSQETGANTEAFF
TGTGCCAGCAGCCAAGAAACAGGGGCGAACACTGAAGCTTTCTTT
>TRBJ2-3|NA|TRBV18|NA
CASSPPGRAFTDTQYF
TGTGCCAGCTCACCACCAGGGAGAGCCTTCACAGATACGCAGTATTTT
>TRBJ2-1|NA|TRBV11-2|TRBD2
CASSYPGTSGALGNEQFF
TGTGCCAGCAGCTACCCCGGGACTAGCGGGGCCTTAGGAAATGAGCAGTTCTTC
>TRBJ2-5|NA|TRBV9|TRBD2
CASSVSGAQETQYF
TGTGCCAGCAGCGTGAGCGGGGCCCAAGAGACCCAGTACTTC
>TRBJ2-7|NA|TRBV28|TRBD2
CASSWGLAGFSYEQYF
TGTGCCAGCAGTTGGGGACTAGCGGGTTTCTCCTACGAGCAGTACTTC
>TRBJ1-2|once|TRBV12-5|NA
CASGLVLGGGSYGYTF
TGTGCTAGTGGTTTGGTCCTAGGGGGGGGCTCCTATGGCTACACCTTC
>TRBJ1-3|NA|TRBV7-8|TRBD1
CASSFDRVSSGNTIYF
TGTGCCAGCAGCTTTGACAGGGTATCCTCTGGAAACACCATATATTTT
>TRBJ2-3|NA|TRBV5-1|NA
CASSRTGSTDTQYF
TGCGCCAGCAGCCGGACTGGGAGCACAGATACGCAGTATTTT
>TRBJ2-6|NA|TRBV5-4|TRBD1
CASSMGTAGANVLTF
TGTGCCAGCAGCATGGGGACAGCTGGGGCCAACGTCCTGACTTTC